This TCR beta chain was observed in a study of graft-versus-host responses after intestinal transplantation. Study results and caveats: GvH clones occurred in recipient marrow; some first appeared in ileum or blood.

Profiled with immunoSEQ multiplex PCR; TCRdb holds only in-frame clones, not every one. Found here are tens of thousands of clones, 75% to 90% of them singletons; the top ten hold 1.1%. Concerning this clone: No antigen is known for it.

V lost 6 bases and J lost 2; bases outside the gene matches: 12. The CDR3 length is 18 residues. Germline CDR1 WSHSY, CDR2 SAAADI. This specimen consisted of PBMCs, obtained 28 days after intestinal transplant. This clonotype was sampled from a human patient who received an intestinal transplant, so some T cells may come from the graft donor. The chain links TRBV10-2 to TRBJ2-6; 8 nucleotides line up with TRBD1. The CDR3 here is CASSHLDREKAGANVLTF. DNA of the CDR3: TGCGCCAGCAGCCACTTGGACAGGGAGAAGGCTGGGGCCAACGTCCTGACTTTC.